This T cell receptor (beta chain) was documented in a study of blood T cell repertoires in COVID-19. Study-level background: PBMCs, B-cell-depleted T cells, or T cells were the source of the cDNA or gDNA that made up the material.

This table comes from immunoSEQ multiplex PCR, and its TCRdb copy is limited to in-frame clones, with some not included. Of about 26,000 clones listed, roughly 88% are singletons. The table lists this clone with a count of one. This CDR3 region has 15 residues. With V trimmed by 2 bases and J by 5 bases, 3 bases remained unmatched. CDR1 SGHRS and CDR2 YFSETQ come from the germline V gene. The material sequenced was peripheral blood. This clonotype was obtained from a woman of 80 years or more with COVID-19, enrolled during active disease. The V call is TRBV5-1, the J call TRBJ2-1, with TRBD2 matching 11 bases. CDR3 sequence (DNA): TGCGCCAGCAGCTTCCTAGCGGGGGGTCACAATGAGCAGTTCTTC. Translation: CASSFLAGGHNEQFF.